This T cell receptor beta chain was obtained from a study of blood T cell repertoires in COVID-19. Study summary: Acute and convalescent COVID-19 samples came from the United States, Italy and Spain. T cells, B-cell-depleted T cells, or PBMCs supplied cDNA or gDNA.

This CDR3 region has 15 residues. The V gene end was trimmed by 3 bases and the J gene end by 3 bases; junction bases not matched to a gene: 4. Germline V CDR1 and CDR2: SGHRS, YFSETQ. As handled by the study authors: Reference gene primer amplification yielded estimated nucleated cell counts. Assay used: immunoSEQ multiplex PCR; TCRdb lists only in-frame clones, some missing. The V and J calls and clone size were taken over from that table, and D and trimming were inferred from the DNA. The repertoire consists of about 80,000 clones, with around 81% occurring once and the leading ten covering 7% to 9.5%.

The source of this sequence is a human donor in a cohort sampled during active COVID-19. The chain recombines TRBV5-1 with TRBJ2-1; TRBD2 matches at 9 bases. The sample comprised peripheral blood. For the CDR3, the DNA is TGCGCCAGCAGCTCCGGGACTAGCCACTACAATGAGCAGTTCTTC. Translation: CASSSGTSHYNEQFF. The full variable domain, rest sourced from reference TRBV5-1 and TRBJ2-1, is KAGVTQTPRYLIKTRGQQVTLSCSPISGHRSVSWYQQTPGQGLQFLFEYFSETQRNKGNFPGRFSGRQFSNSRSEMNVSTLELGDSALYLCASSSGTSHYNEQFFGPGTRLTVL.